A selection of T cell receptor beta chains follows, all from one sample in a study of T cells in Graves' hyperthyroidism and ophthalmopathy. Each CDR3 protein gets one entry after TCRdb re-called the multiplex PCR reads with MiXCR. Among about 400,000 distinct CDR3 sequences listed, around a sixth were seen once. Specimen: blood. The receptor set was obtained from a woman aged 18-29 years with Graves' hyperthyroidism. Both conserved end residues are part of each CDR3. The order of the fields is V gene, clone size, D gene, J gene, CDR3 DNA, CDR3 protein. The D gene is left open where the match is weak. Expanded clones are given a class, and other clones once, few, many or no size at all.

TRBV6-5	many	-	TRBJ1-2	TGTGCCAGCAGTTACTCGAGAGACATTAACTATGGCTACACCTTC	CASSYSRDINYGYTF
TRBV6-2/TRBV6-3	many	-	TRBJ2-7	TGTGCCAGCAGTTACTCGATTCAAGTCGAAAAAAGCTCCTACGAGCAGTACTTC	CASSYSIQVEKSSYEQYF
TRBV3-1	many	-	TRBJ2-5	TGTGCCAGCAGCCAAGAGCCGGTAGAGACCCAGTACTTC	CASSQEPVETQYF
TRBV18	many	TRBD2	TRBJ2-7	TGTGCCAGCTCAAATAGCGGGAGTTACGAGCAGTACTTC	CASSNSGSYEQYF
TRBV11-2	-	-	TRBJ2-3	TGTGCCAGCAGCCCCCGCCTAGCGATGCTCACAGATACGCAGTATTTT	CASSPRLAMLTDTQYF
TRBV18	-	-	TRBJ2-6	TGTGCCAGCTCACGTCAACGGGGCTCTGGGGCCAACGTCCTGACTTTC	CASSRQRGSGANVLTF
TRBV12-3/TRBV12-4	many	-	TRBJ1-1	TGTGCCAGCAGCGTGGGGGGCACTGAAGCTTTCTTT	CASSVGGTEAFF
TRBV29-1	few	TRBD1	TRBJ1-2	TGCAGCGTTCCTCCAGGGGGCAACTATGGCTACACCTTC	CSVPPGGNYGYTF
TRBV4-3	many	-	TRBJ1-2	TGCGCCAGCAGCCAAGATCGGGAGCGGGATGGCTACACCTTC	CASSQDRERDGYTF
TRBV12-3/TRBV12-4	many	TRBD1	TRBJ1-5	TGTGCCAGCAGAATCGACAGGGGTTTCGGGCAGCCCCAGCATTTT	CASRIDRGFGQPQHF
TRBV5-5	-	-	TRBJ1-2	TGTGCCAGCAGCTTGCGCACCTCGGACAGAACTAACTATGGCTACACCTTC	CASSLRTSDRTNYGYTF
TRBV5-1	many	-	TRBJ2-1	TGCGCCAGCAGCAGGGGGGGGCTGAGGGGTGTTTTCGGCAATGAGCAGTTCTTC	CASSRGGLRGVFGNEQFF
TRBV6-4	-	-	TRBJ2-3	TGTGCCAGCAGTGCTTCGAGGTCCTGGTCAGATACGCAGTATTTT	CASSASRSWSDTQYF
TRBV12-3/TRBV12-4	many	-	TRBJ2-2	TGTGCCAGCAGCATGGACAGGAACACCGGGGAGCTGTTTTTT	CASSMDRNTGELFF
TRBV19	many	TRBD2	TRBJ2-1	TGTGCCAGTAGTATTCAGGGGATAGCGGGGGGTTACAATGAGCAGTTCTTC	CASSIQGIAGGYNEQFF
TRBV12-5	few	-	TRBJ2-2	TGTGCTAGTGGTTTGGGATCATTCGCGAACACCGGGGAGCTGTTTTTT	CASGLGSFANTGELFF
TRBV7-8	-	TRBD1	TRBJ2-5	TGTGCCAGCAATACAGAGGGACAGCAAGAGACCCAGTACTTC	CASNTEGQQETQYF
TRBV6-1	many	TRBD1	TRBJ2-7	TGTGCCAGCAGCCAAACGACAGGGGGCTCCTACGAGCAGTACTTC	CASSQTTGGSYEQYF
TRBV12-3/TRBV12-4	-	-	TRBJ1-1	TGTGCCAGCAGTTCAAACGCAGGGTTCACTGAAGCTTTCTTT	CASSSNAGFTEAFF
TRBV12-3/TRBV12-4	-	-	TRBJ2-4	TGTGCCAGCAGTAATTTGGACATTCAGTACTTC	CASSNLDIQYF
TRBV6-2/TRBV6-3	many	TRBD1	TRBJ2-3	TGTGCCAGCAGCTGGACAGGGGGCGCACCAGATACGCAGTATTTT	CASSWTGGAPDTQYF
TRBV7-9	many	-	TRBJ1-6	TGTGCCAGCAGCTTAGCAGATTACACCCTCCACTTT	CASSLADYTLHF
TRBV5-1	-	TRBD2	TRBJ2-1	TGCGCCAGCAGGCCGGGACTAGGAAATCTGAATGAGCAGTTCTTC	CASRPGLGNLNEQFF
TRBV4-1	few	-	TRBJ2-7	TGCGCCAGCAGCCAGGTAGACAGGCTTACATCCTACGAGCAGTACTTC	CASSQVDRLTSYEQYF
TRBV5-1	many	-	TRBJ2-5	TGTGCCAGCAGCCTGGGAGGTATACAAGAGACCCAGTACTTC	CASSLGGIQETQYF
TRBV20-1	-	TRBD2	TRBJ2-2	TGCAATGCTAGGCTAGGGACTAGCGCATCCGGGGAGCTGTTTTTT	CNARLGTSASGELFF
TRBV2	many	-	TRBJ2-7	TGTGCCAGCAGTGAATTGCGAGGGCAGGGGAACGAGCAGTACTTC	CASSELRGQGNEQYF
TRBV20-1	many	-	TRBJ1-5	TGCAGTGCTCGGCCTCAGGGCCTACTAAATCAGCCCCAGCATTTT	CSARPQGLLNQPQHF
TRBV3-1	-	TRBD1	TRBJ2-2	TGTGCCAGCAGCCAAGGGACAGGGGCGGGCGGGGAGCTGTTTTTT	CASSQGTGAGGELFF
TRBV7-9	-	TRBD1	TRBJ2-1	TGTGCCAGTCGGAGGACAGGGGGCGATCAGCAGTTCTTC	CASRRTGGDQQFF
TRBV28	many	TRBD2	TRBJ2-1	TGTGCCAGCAGTTGGTCTAGCGGGAGAGACAATGAGCAGTTCTTC	CASSWSSGRDNEQFF
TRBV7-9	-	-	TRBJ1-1	TGTGCCAGCAGCTTAAAAGGGCCGAACACTGAAGCTTTCTTT	CASSLKGPNTEAFF
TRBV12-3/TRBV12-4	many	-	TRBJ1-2	TGTGCCAGCAGTTTTTCCGGACCAGCCACCTTC	CASSFSGPATF
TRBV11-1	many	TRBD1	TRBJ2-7	TGTGCCAGCAGCCCGACAGGGGGTACCTACGAGCAGTACTTC	CASSPTGGTYEQYF
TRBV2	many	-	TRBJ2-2	TGTGCCAGCTTAGAGCCGGGCTCGAACACCGGGGAGCTGTTTTTT	CASLEPGSNTGELFF
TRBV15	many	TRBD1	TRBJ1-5	TGTGCCACCAGCAGAGGGACAGGGGCAGGACAGCCCCAGCATTTT	CATSRGTGAGQPQHF
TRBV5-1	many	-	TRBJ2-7	TGCGCCAGCAGCTTGAGTCAAAACTACGAGCAGTACTTC	CASSLSQNYEQYF
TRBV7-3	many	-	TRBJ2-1	TGTGCCAGCAGCTCGGTCAGCGGCAGGGAGCAGTTCTTC	CASSSVSGREQFF
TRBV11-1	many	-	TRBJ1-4	TGTGCCAGCAGCTCGAGATCTCGACATGCAACTAATGAAAAACTGTTTTTT	CASSSRSRHATNEKLFF
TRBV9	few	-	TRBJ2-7	TGTGCCAGCAGCGTAGCTTGGGGGAAGGACTACGAGCAGTACTTC	CASSVAWGKDYEQYF
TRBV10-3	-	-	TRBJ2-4	TGTGCCATCAGTGAGTCTGGGGGGAACATTCAGTACTTC	CAISESGGNIQYF
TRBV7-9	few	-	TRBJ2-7	TGTGCCAGCAGATCTGGGGGTGGAGAACAGTACTTC	CASRSGGGEQYF
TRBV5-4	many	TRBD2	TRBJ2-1	TGTGCCAGCAGCGCAACGCGGGGGGGCAACGAGCAGTTCTTC	CASSATRGGNEQFF
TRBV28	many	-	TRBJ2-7	TGTGCCAGCAGTTTACAACAGGGGGGGGCTTACGAGCAGTACTTC	CASSLQQGGAYEQYF
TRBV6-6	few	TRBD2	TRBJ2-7	TGTGCCAGCAGTTACTCGCCTAGCGGGTACGAGCAGTACTTC	CASSYSPSGYEQYF
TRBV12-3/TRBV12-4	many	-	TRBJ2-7	TGTGCCAGCAGTTTCGACGGCGTATACGAGCAGTACTTC	CASSFDGVYEQYF
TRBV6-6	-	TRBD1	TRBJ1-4	TGTGCCAGCAGTTACTCGTCGACAGGGTTTCGGTCAACTAATGAAAAACTGTTTTTT	CASSYSSTGFRSTNEKLFF
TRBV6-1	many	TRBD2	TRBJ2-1	TGTGCCAGCGGGGGGATACTAGCGATCTCCTACAATGAGCAGTTCTTC	CASGGILAISYNEQFF
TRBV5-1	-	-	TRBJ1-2	TGCGCCAGCAGCGGGGGCGAGGTCTATGGCTACACCTTC	CASSGGEVYGYTF
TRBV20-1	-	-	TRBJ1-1	TGCAGTGCTAGAGACATCAAGGACACTGAAGCTTTCTTT	CSARDIKDTEAFF
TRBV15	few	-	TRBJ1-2	TGTGCCACCAGCAGAGGGGCTGGGGCTACTAACTATGGCTACACCTTC	CATSRGAGATNYGYTF